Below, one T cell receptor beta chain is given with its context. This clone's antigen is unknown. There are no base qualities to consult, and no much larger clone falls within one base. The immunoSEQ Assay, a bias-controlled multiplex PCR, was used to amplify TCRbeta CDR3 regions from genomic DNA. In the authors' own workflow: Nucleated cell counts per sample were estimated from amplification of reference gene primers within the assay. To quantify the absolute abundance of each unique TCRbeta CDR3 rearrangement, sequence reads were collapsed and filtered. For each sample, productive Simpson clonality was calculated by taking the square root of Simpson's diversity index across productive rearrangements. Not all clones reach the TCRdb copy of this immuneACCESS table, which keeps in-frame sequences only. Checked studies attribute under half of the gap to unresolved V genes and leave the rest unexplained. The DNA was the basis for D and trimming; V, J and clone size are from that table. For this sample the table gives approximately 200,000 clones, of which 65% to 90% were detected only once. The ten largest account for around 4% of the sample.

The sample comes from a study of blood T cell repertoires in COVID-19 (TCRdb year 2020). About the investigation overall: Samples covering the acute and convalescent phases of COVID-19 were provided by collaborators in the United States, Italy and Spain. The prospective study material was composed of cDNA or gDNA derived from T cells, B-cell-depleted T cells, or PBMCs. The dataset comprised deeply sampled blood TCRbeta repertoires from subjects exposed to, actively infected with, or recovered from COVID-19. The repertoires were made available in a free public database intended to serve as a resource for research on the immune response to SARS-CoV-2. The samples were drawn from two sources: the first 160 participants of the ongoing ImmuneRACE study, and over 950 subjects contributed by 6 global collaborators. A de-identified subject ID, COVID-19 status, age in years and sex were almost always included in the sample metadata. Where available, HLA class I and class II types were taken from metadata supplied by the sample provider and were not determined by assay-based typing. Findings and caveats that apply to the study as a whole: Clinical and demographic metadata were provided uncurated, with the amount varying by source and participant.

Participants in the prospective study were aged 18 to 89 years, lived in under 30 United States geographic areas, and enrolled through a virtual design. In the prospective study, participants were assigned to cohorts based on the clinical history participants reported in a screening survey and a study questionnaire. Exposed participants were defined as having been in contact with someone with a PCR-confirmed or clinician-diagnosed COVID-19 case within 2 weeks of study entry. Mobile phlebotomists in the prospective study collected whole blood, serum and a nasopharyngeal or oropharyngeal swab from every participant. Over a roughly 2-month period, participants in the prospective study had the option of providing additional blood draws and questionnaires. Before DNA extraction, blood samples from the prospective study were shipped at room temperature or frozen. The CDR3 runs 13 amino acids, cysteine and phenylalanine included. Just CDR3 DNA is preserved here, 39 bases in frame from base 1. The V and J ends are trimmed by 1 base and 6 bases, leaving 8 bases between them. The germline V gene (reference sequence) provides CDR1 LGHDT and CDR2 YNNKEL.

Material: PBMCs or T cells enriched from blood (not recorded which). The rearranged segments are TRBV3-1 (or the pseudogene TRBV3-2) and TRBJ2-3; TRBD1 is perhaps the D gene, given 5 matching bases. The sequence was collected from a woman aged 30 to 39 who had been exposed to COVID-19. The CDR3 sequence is CASSQGYRDTQYF. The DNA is TGTGCCAGCAGCCAAGGGTACAGGGATACGCAGTATTTT.